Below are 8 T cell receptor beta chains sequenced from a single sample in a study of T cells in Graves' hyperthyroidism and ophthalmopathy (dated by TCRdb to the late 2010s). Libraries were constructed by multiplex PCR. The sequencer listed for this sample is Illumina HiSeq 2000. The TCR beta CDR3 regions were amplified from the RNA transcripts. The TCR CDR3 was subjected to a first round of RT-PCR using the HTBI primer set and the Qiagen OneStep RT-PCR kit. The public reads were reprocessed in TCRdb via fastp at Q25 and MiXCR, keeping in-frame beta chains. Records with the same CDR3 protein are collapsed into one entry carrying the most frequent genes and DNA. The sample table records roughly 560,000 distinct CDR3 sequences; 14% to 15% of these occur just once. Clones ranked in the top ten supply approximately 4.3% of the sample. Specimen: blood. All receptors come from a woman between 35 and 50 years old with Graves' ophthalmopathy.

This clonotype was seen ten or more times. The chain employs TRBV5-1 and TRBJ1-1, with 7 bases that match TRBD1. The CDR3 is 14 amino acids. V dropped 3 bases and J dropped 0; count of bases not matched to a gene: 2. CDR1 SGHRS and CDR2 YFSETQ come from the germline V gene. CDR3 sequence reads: CASSWDSLNTEAFF. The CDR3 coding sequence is TGCGCCAGCAGCTGGGACAGTCTGAACACTGAAGCTTTCTTT.

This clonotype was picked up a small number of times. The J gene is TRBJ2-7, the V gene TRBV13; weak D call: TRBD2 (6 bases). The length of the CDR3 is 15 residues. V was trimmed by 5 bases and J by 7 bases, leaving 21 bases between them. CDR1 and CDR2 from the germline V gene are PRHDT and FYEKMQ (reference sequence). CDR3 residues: CASSPRLVRSGEQYF. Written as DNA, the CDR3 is TGTGCCAGCAGCCCCCGACTAGTACGGTCTGGAGAGCAGTACTTC.

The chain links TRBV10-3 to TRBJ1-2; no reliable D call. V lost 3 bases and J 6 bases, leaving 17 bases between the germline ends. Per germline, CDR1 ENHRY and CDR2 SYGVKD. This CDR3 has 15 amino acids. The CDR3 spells CAISDSGGLHNGYTF. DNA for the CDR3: TGTGCCATCAGTGACTCGGGAGGTCTACACAATGGCTACACCTTC.

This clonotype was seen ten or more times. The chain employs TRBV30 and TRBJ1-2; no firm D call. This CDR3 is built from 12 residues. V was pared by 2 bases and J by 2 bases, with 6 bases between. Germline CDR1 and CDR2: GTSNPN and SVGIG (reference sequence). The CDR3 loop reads CAWSRSNYGYTF. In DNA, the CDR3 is TGTGCCTGGAGTCGGTCGAACTATGGCTACACCTTC.

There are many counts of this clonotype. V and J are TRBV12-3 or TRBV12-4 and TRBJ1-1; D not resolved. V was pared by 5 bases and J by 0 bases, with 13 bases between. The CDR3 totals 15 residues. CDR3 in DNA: TGTGCCAGCAGTACGCACGGGCAGTTGAACACTGAAGCTTTCTTT. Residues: CASSTHGQLNTEAFF.

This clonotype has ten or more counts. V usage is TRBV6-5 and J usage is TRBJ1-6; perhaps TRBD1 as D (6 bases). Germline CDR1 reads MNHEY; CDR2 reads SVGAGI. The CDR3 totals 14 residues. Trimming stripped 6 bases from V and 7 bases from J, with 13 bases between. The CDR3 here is CASSLGGVNSPLHF. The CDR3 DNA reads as TGTGCCAGCAGCTTAGGGGGGGTAAATTCACCCCTCCACTTT.

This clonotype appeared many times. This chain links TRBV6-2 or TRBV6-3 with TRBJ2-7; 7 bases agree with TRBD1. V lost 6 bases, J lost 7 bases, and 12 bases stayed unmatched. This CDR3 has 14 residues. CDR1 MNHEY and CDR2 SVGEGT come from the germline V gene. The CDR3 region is CASRPNRGRREQYF. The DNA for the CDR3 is TGTGCCAGCAGGCCCAACAGGGGTCGACGGGAGCAGTACTTC.

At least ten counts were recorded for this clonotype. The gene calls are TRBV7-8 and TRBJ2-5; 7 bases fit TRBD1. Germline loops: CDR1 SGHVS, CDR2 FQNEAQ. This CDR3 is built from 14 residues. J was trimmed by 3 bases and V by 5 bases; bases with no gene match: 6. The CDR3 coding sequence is TGTGCCAGCAGCGCCGGGACAGTCAAAGAGACCCAGTACTTC. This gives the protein CASSAGTVKETQYF.